The 21 T cell receptor beta chains below all came from one sample that was sequenced in a study of post-analysis software for immune sequencing data. Researchers reported that TCR beta cDNA libraries carried unique molecular identifiers. In TCRdb, the PCR reads were re-called with MiXCR into one record per CDR3 protein. The sample carries about 430,000 distinct CDR3 sequences, approximately 38% recorded once. Which antigens these TCRs recognize remains unknown. Broader study findings: In patients, a few TRBV segments were more frequent than in controls, with TRBV5-6, TRBV5-1 and TRBV20-1 among them.

Sequenced sample: blood. These receptor sequences come from a girl aged 2 to 10 with multiple sclerosis.

The gene calls are TRBV19 and TRBJ2-3, with D perhaps matching TRBD2 (5 bases). This CDR3 region has 15 residues. Germline CDR1 reads LNHDA; CDR2 reads SQIVND (reference sequence). The V gene lost 7 bases and the J gene lost 0 bases, with 14 bases spanning the gap. The CDR3 reads CASKERLASTDTQYF. In DNA, the CDR3 is TGTGCCAGTAAGGAAAGGCTAGCAAGCACAGATACGCAGTATTTT.

This clonotype has a handful of counts. The chain combines TRBV4-2 with TRBJ1-2; D is uncertain. CDR1 LGHNA and CDR2 YNFKEQ come from the germline V gene. Trimming left V 1 base short and J 10 bases short, with 10 bases between. This CDR3 is 12 amino acids long. The CDR3 protein is CASSQAPRLYTF. The CDR3, as DNA: TGTGCCAGCAGCCAAGCCCCCCGCCTCTACACCTTC.

The chain links TRBV7-2 to TRBJ2-3; the D is unclear. Germline CDR1 reads SGHTA; CDR2 reads FQGNSA. Between the trimmed V and J ends, which lost 1 base and 8 bases, there was a span of 7 bases. The CDR3 runs to 12 residues. DNA of the CDR3: TGTGCCAGCAGCTTAGGGTCGGGTACGCAGTATTTT. Translation: CASSLGSGTQYF.

The rearrangement uses TRBV28 and TRBJ2-4; 7 bases align to TRBD1. Germline V gives CDR1 MDHEN, CDR2 SYDVKM. V gave up 0 bases and J gave up 0 bases; unmatched junction bases: 26. CDR3 length: 24 residues. CDR3 loop: CASSLWEPEGGPRPPIIAKNIQYF. The CDR3 DNA reads TGTGCCAGCAGTTTATGGGAACCTGAAGGGGGCCCCCGACCACCTATAATAGCCAAAAACATTCAGTACTTC.

This clonotype has just a few counts. This sequence joins TRBV12-5 and TRBJ2-1; TRBD2 agrees at 11 bases. The CDR3 contains 15 residues. The ends lost 2 bases at V and 7 bases at J; junction bases unmatched: 4. Per the germline V gene, CDR1 is LGHNT and CDR2 is FRNRAP. CDR3 region: CASGLRLAGGNEQFF. CDR3 DNA: TGTGCTAGTGGTTTGAGGCTAGCGGGAGGAAATGAGCAGTTCTTC.

This clonotype has more than one count but fewer than ten. The V and J genes are TRBV12-3 or TRBV12-4 and TRBJ2-3; D uncertain. The CDR3 contains 16 residues. The ends were cut back, 4 bases at V and 4 bases at J, with 18 bases in the middle. The chain's CDR3 is CASSWRRDPPADTQYF. CDR3 in DNA: TGTGCCAGCAGTTGGCGTAGAGATCCCCCGGCAGATACGCAGTATTTT.

This chain uses TRBV2 with TRBJ2-1; D is unresolved. Germline V gene lookup returns CDR1 SNHLY and CDR2 FYNNEI. V was pared by 2 bases and J by 6 bases, with 11 bases between. CDR3 length equals 14 residues. CDR3 amino acids: CASSELASINEQFF. CDR3 in DNA: TGTGCCAGCAGTGAACTCGCTTCAATCAATGAGCAGTTCTTC.

The V gene is TRBV4-1, the J gene TRBJ1-2; 11 bases agree with TRBD1. V lost 5 bases to trimming and J lost 6 bases; unmatched junction nucleotides: 11. Germline values: CDR1 MGHRA, CDR2 YSYEKL. This CDR3 is built from 16 residues. Here the CDR3 DNA reads TGCGCCAGCAGCACGGCCCCGGGACAGGGGGAACATGGCTACACCTTC. This sequence encodes CASSTAPGQGEHGYTF.

This chain joins TRBV7-6 and TRBJ1-1, with D possibly matching TRBD1 (5 bases). The ends were cut back, 2 bases at V and 3 bases at J, with 10 bases in the middle. This CDR3 is built from 14 residues. CDR1 and CDR2 (germline): SGHVS, FNYEAQ. The DNA of the CDR3 is TGTGCCAGCAGCTTAATGGGGGAAGACACTGAAGCTTTCTTT. Its protein is CASSLMGEDTEAFF. Full variable domain (missing parts from reference TRBV7-6 and TRBJ1-1): GAGVSQSPRYKVTKRGQDVALRCDPISGHVSLYWYRQALGQGPEFLTYFNYEAQQDKSGLPNDRFSAERPEGSISTLTIQRTEQRDSAMYRCASSLMGEDTEAFFGQGTRLTVV.

The rearrangement links TRBV27 to TRBJ2-7, with D unclear. This CDR3 has 14 amino acids. CDR1 and CDR2 from the germline V gene are MNHEY and SMNVEV (reference sequence). V was trimmed by 11 bases and J by 3 bases, leaving 20 bases between them. CDR3 region: CAGCPIGRIYEQYF. The CDR3 DNA is TGTGCCGGCTGCCCTATTGGACGGATCTACGAGCAGTACTTC.

This chain uses TRBV20-1 with TRBJ2-5, with unresolved D. From germline, CDR1 is DFQATT and CDR2 SNEGSKA (reference sequence). CDR3 length equals 14 residues. V lost 1 base and J 1 base, leaving 10 bases between the germline ends. For the CDR3, the DNA is TGCAGTGCTAGAGCCTACGGTGGCCAAGAGACCCAGTACTTC. Encoded protein: CSARAYGGQETQYF.

Turning to this clonotype: A junction end diverges from the germline sequence, so it may reflect a read error. The chain couples TRBV4-1 to TRBJ1-6; no firm D call. In germline, CDR1 is MGHRA, CDR2 YSYEKL. This CDR3 spans 15 amino acids. CDR3 nucleotide sequence: TGCGCCAGCACCCAAAGGCAGACGAATAATTCACCCCTCCACTTT. It is translated as CASTQRQTNNSPLHF.

This clonotype was found a few times. The chain combines TRBV29-1 with TRBJ1-2; no definite D call. The CDR3 is 11 residues long. V was shortened by 6 bases and J by 7 bases, with 12 bases between the two germline ends. The germline CDR1 and CDR2 sequences are SQVTM and ANQGSEA. CDR3 sequence: CSVHGDLGYTF. As DNA, the CDR3 is TGCAGCGTCCACGGGGATCTTGGCTACACCTTC.

This clonotype occurred a few times. The rearrangement uses TRBV2 and TRBJ1-6; D is undetermined. The CDR3 loop spans 13 amino acids. From germline, CDR1 is SNHLY and CDR2 FYNNEI. V dropped 4 bases and J dropped 10 bases, with 11 bases sitting between them. The CDR3 coding sequence is TGTGCCAGCAGTGCAGGTTATGGCTCACCCCTCCACTTT. This codes for CASSAGYGSPLHF.

The chain combines TRBV20-1 with TRBJ2-7; TRBD2 might be the D (5 bases). The ends were cut back, 0 bases at V and 5 bases at J, with 41 bases in the middle. Germline CDR1 DFQATT, CDR2 SNEGSKA (reference sequence). This CDR3 spans 23 amino acids. The CDR3 region is CSARDLTPQLGIPNRPVDHEQYF. The CDR3 coding sequence is TGCAGTGCTAGAGATTTAACCCCCCAACTCGGGATCCCTAACCGACCTGTTGACCACGAGCAGTACTTC.

In this sample, this clonotype turned up many times. The chain links TRBV5-1 to TRBJ2-4; the D gene is possibly TRBD2 (5 bases). The CDR3 totals 15 residues. V was trimmed by 7 bases and J by 7 bases, leaving 21 bases between them. The germline CDR1 and CDR2 sequences are SGHRS and YFSETQ. The CDR3 spells CASAEGGRPSNIQYF. The CDR3 nucleotides read TGCGCCAGCGCCGAGGGCGGGCGCCCTTCTAACATTCAGTACTTC. The full variable domain, rest sourced from reference TRBV5-1 and TRBJ2-4, is KAGVTQTPRYLIKTRGQQVTLSCSPISGHRSVSWYQQTPGQGLQFLFEYFSETQRNKGNFPGRFSGRQFSNSRSEMNVSTLELGDSALYLCASAEGGRPSNIQYFGAGTRLSVL.

The rearrangement links TRBV6-5 to TRBJ1-6; D perhaps matches TRBD1 (5 bases). Per germline, CDR1 MNHEY and CDR2 SVGAGI. Deletions cut 7 bases from V and 6 bases from J, with 16 bases between. This CDR3 has 15 residues. The CDR3 reads CASMPGTTANSPLHF. The CDR3 coding sequence is TGTGCCAGCATGCCGGGGACTACAGCTAATTCACCCCTCCACTTT.

This CDR3 reads CASSQDAWTSGSEDTQYF. The CDR3 DNA reads as TGTGCCAGCAGCCAAGACGCTTGGACTAGCGGGAGTGAAGATACGCAGTATTTT. The chain links TRBV4-2 to TRBJ2-3, with 13 bases matching TRBD2. Germline V lookup: CDR1 LGHNA, CDR2 YNFKEQ. V gave up 0 bases and J gave up 5 bases; unmatched junction bases: 8. The CDR3 extends over 18 amino acids.

This clonotype was picked up a small number of times. The genes are TRBV27 and TRBJ2-7; 10 positions match TRBD1. V dropped 6 bases and J dropped 6; count of bases not matched to a gene: 8. The germline V gene encodes CDR1 MNHEY and CDR2 SMNVEV (reference sequence). The CDR3 runs to 14 residues. DNA of the CDR3: TGTGCCAGCAGCCTGCAGACAGGGGGCTCCGAGCAGTACTTC. Protein product: CASSLQTGGSEQYF.

The V gene is TRBV2, the J gene TRBJ1-5; a possible D gene is TRBD1 (5 bases). Trimming stripped 6 bases from V and 1 base from J, with 13 bases between. The CDR3 has 15 residues. CDR1 and CDR2 (germline): SNHLY, FYNNEI. CDR3 nucleotide sequence: TGTGCCAGCAGCCACGGAGGGGTCAGCAATCAGCCCCAGCATTTT. This encodes CASSHGGVSNQPQHF.

This chain connects TRBV29-1 to TRBJ2-7; 12 bases are shared with TRBD2. Trimming removed 7 bases from V and 4 bases from J; junction bases left unmatched: 5. The CDR3 spans 13 residues. Germline lookup yields CDR1 SQVTM and CDR2 ANQGSEA. CDR3 in amino acids: CSATSGSRYEQYF. In DNA form, the CDR3 reads TGCAGCGCGACTAGCGGGAGTAGGTACGAGCAGTACTTC.